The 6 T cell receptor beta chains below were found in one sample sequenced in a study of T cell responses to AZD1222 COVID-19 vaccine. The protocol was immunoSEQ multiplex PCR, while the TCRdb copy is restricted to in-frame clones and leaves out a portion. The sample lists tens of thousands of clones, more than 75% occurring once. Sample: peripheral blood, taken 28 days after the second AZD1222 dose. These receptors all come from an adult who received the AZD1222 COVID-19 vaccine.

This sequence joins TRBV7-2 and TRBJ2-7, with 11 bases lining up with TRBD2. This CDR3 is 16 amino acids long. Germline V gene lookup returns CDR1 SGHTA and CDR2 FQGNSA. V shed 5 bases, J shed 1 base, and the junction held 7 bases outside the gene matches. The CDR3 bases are TGTGCCAGCAGCCTCTCTAGCGGGGGGATATCCTACGAGCAGTACTTC. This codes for CASSLSSGGISYEQYF.

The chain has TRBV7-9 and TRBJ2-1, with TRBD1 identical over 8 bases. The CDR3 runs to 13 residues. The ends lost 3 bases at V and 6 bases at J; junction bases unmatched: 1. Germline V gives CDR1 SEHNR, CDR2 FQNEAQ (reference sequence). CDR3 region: CASSFGQGNEQFF. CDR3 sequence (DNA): TGTGCCAGCAGCTTCGGACAGGGCAATGAGCAGTTCTTC. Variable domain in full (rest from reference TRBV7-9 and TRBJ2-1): DTGVSQNPRHKITKRGQNVTFRCDPISEHNRLYWYRQTLGQGPEFLTYFQNEAQLEKSRLLSDRFSAERPKGSFSTLEIQRTEQGDSAMYLCASSFGQGNEQFFGPGTRLTVL.

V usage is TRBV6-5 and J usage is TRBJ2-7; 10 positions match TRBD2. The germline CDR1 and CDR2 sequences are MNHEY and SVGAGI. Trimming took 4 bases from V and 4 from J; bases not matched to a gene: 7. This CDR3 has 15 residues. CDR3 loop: CASSSASGSLYEQYF. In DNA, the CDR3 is TGTGCCAGCAGTTCTGCTAGCGGGAGTCTATACGAGCAGTACTTC.

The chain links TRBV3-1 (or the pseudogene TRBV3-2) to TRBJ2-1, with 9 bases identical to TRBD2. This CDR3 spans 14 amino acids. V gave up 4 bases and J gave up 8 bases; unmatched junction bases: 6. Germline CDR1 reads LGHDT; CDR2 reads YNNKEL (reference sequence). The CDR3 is CASSPPGTSYEQFF. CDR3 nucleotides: TGTGCCAGCAGCCCCCCCGGGACTAGCTATGAGCAGTTCTTC.

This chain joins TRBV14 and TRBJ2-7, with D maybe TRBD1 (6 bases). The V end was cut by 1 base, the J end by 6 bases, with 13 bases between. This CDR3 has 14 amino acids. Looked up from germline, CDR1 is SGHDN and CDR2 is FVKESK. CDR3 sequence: CASSQGRQVSEQYF. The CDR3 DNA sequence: TGTGCCAGCAGCCAAGGGCGACAGGTCTCCGAGCAGTACTTC.

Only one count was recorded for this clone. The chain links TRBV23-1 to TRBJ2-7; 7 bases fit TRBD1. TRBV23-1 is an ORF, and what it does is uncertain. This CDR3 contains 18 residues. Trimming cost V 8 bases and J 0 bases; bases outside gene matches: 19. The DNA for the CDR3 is TGCGCCAGCTCCCCTGTGACAGGGAATCGTTTTTGCTCCTACGAGCAGTACGTC. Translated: CASSPVTGNRFCSYEQYV.